This record covers a single TCR beta chain. Seattle researchers signed up patients amid active infection and tracked them longitudinally. This entry is derived from a study of blood T cell repertoires in COVID-19. Overall study context: Samples taken during acute and convalescent COVID-19 were collected in the United States, Italy and Spain. Sample material is recorded as cDNA or gDNA derived from T cells, B-cell-depleted T cells, or PBMCs.

The germline V gene encodes CDR1 SQVTM and CDR2 ANQGSEA. V gave up 7 bases and J gave up 7 bases; unmatched junction bases: 16. There are 17 residues in the CDR3. In the original processing: Cell counts per sample came from amplifying reference gene primers. Profiled with immunoSEQ multiplex PCR; TCRdb holds only in-frame clones, not every one. The D gene and trimming were derived from the DNA, and the V and J assignments and clone size from that table. The sample contains about 82,000 clones, around 80% of which appear only once. This chain joins TRBV29-1 and TRBJ2-3, with 14 bases lining up with TRBD2. This TCR was sampled from a man between 60 and 70 years old with COVID-19, enrolled during active disease. Material for sequencing was peripheral blood. CDR3 residues: CSAGLAGGPFSGHTQYF. CDR3 DNA: TGCAGCGCCGGACTAGCGGGAGGCCCCTTCTCAGGCCATACGCAGTATTTT.